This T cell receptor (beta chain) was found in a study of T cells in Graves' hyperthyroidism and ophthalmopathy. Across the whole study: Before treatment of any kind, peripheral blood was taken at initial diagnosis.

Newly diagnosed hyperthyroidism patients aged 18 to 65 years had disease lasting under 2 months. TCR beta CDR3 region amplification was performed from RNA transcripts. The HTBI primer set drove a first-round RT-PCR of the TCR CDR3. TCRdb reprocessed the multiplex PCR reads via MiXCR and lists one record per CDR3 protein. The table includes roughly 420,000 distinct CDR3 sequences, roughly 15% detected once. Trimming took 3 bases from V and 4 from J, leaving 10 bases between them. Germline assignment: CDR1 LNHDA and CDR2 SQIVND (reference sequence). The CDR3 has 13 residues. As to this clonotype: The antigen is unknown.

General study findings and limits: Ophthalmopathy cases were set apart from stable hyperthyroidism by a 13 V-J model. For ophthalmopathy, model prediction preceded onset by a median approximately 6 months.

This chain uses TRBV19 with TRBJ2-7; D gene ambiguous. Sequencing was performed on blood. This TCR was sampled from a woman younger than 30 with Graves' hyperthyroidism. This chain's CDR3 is CASSIVIGYEQYF. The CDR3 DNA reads TGTGCCAGTAGTATCGTCATAGGATACGAGCAGTACTTC.